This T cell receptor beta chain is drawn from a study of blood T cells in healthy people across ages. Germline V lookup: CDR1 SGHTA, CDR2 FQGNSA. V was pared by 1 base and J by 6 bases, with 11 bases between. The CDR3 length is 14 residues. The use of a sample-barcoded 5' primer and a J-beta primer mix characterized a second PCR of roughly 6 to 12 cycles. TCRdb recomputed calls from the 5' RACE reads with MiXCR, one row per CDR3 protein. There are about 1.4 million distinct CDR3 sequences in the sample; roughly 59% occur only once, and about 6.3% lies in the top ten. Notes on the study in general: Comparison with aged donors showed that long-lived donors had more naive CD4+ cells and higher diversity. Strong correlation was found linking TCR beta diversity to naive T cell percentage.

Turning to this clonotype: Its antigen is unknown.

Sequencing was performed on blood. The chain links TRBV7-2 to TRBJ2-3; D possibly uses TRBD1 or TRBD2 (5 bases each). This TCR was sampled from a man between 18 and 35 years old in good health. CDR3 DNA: TGTGCCAGCAGCTTAGTCGTCGGGGCGGATACGCAGTATTTT. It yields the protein CASSLVVGADTQYF.